Shown below are 5 T cell receptor beta chains from a single sample sequenced in a study of T cell responses to AZD1222 COVID-19 vaccine. The assay was immunoSEQ multiplex PCR, and TCRdb's table has in-frame clones only and misses some. The table includes 150,000 to 200,000 clones, roughly 93% detected once. The sample was peripheral blood, taken on day 0 of AZD1222 vaccination. These receptors came from an adult in good health.

The V gene is TRBV6-5, the J gene TRBJ1-1; D possibly corresponds to TRBD1 (5 bases). CDR1 is MNHEY, CDR2 SVGAGI, per germline. This CDR3 spans 14 amino acids. Trimming took 6 bases from V and 1 from J, leaving 12 bases between them. The chain's CDR3 is CASSLQETNTEAFF. CDR3 nucleotides: TGTGCCAGCAGCCTACAGGAGACGAACACTGAAGCTTTCTTT.

The V call is TRBV13, the J call TRBJ2-2; the D gene is possibly TRBD1 (7 bases). V lost 5 bases, J lost 5 bases, and 15 bases lay in between. This CDR3 is 15 amino acids long. The germline V gene encodes CDR1 PRHDT and CDR2 FYEKMQ (reference sequence). CDR3 residues: CASSRYRGGTGELFF. CDR3 in DNA: TGTGCCAGCAGCCGTTACAGGGGAGGTACCGGGGAGCTGTTTTTT.

The rearrangement links TRBV18 to TRBJ2-7; no definite D call. The V end lost 0 bases, the J end lost 4 bases, and 13 bases lay between the germline ends. There are 15 residues in the CDR3. Germline CDR1 and CDR2: KGHSH and LQKENI. In DNA form, the CDR3 reads TGTGCCAGCTCACCACCCGGGCCGGCCGGGTACGAGCAGTACTTC. Translation: CASSPPGPAGYEQYF.

This chain links TRBV19 with TRBJ1-4; D might be TRBD1 (6 bases). This CDR3 is 14 amino acids long. V shed 6 bases and J shed 4 bases, with 12 bases lying between them. Germline V CDR1 and CDR2: LNHDA, SQIVND (reference sequence). The CDR3 nucleotides are TGTGCCAGTAGCCGGGGGCAAAATAATGAAAAACTGTTTTTT. This codes for CASSRGQNNEKLFF.

The rearrangement uses TRBV28 and TRBJ1-5; D may be TRBD1 (6 bases). The germline V gene encodes CDR1 MDHEN and CDR2 SYDVKM. This CDR3 is 14 amino acids long. V was pared by 7 bases and J by 5 bases, with 15 bases between. In DNA, the CDR3 is TGTGCCAGCACCTCCAAGCACAGGGATCAGCCCCAGCATTTT. Translated, it gives CASTSKHRDQPQHF.